Following are 8 T cell receptor beta chains from one sample sequenced in a study of blood T cell repertoires in COVID-19. Using immunoSEQ multiplex PCR, the repertoire was profiled, and TCRdb retains in-frame clones only, with some absent. The table records over 25,000 clones, approximately 85% of them present only once. The sample consisted of peripheral blood. Receptors were obtained from a woman aged 60-75 years with active COVID-19.

This chain uses TRBV10-3 with TRBJ2-2, with D tentatively TRBD1 (6 bases). Germline CDR1 reads ENHRY; CDR2 reads SYGVKD. V lost 2 bases to trimming and J lost 7 bases, with 14 bases between them. CDR3 size: 15 residues. The CDR3 loop is CAISEGTSNGGELFF. The CDR3 DNA follows: TGTGCCATCAGTGAGGGGACAAGTAACGGCGGGGAGCTGTTTTTT.

The chain links TRBV6-2 or TRBV6-3 to TRBJ1-1; no clear D gene. V gave up 0 bases and J gave up 3 bases, with 14 bases separating them. This CDR3 spans 16 amino acids. Germline V gene lookup returns CDR1 MNHEY and CDR2 SVGEGT. CDR3 residues: CASSYSSGQVDTEAFF. The CDR3 DNA follows: TGTGCCAGCAGTTACTCGAGCGGTCAGGTCGACACTGAAGCTTTCTTT.

The gene calls are TRBV5-1 and TRBJ1-4, with no clear D. The CDR3 sequence is 15 residues long. V was trimmed by 0 bases and J by 4 bases, leaving 10 bases between them. Looked up from germline, CDR1 is SGHRS and CDR2 is YFSETQ. This chain's CDR3 is CASSLESAYNEKLFF. CDR3 nucleotide sequence: TGCGCCAGCAGCTTGGAGTCTGCCTATAATGAAAAACTGTTTTTT.

The J gene is TRBJ2-4, the V gene TRBV2, with D tentatively TRBD2 (6 bases). The CDR3 length is 16 residues. The germline V gene has CDR1 SNHLY and CDR2 FYNNEI. V lost 3 bases, J lost 9 bases, and 21 bases lay in between. For the CDR3, the DNA is TGTGCCAGCAGTGAGGAGGGAGGTTCATTGGGCGGCATTCAGTACTTC. Translation: CASSEEGGSLGGIQYF.

This rearrangement joins TRBV15 to TRBJ2-1; D may be TRBD2 (5 bases). Trimming removed 1 base from V and 4 bases from J, with 14 bases in between. Germline CDR1 LNHNV, CDR2 YYDKDF (reference sequence). This CDR3 region has 16 residues. In DNA, the CDR3 is TGTGCCACCAGCAGAGTGGGAGACAACCAATACAATGAGCAGTTCTTC. Translated, it gives CATSRVGDNQYNEQFF.

This clone has more than one count but fewer than ten. V usage is TRBV5-1 and J usage is TRBJ2-1; 8 bases agree with TRBD1. The CDR3 is made up of 14 amino acids. V dropped 3 bases and J dropped 2; count of bases not matched to a gene: 1. Germline values: CDR1 SGHRS, CDR2 YFSETQ. The CDR3 region is CASSSGQAYNEQFF. CDR3 nucleotides: TGCGCCAGCAGCTCGGGACAGGCCTACAATGAGCAGTTCTTC.

The chain joins TRBV7-8 to TRBJ1-6; 10 bases are shared with TRBD1. The CDR3 extends over 14 amino acids. Germline V gene lookup returns CDR1 SGHVS and CDR2 FQNEAQ. V was pared by 3 bases and J by 9 bases, with 2 bases of the junction left unmatched. The CDR3 nucleotides are TGTGCCAGCAGCTTTGGACAGGGGGGTTCACCCCTCCACTTT. Translating it yields CASSFGQGGSPLHF.

The chain has TRBV7-9 and TRBJ1-1; 7 positions match TRBD1. V gave up 5 bases and J gave up 3 bases; unmatched junction bases: 3. CDR3 size: 13 residues. Per germline, CDR1 SEHNR and CDR2 FQNEAQ (reference sequence). CDR3 loop: CASSPQGDTEAFF. The CDR3 nucleotides are TGTGCCAGCAGCCCGCAGGGGGACACTGAAGCTTTCTTT.